The 21 T cell receptor beta chains below come from one sample, sequenced in a study of PD-1 blockade in classical Hodgkin lymphoma. Assay: immunoSEQ multiplex PCR; the TCRdb copy retains only in-frame clones and omits some. There are around 66,000 clones in the sample; more than 80% occur only once, and approximately 15% lies in the top ten. Each of the patients experienced relapse following autologous stem cell transplantation, and their brentuximab vedotin exposure differed. Sequenced material: peripheral blood mononuclear cells (PBMCs), taken at baseline. These receptors all come from a human donor with classical Hodgkin lymphoma.

V gene TRBV5-4 combines with J gene TRBJ2-5; D might be TRBD2 (5 bases). The CDR3 loop spans 13 amino acids. V dropped 3 bases and J dropped 7 bases, with 13 bases sitting between them. Germline lookup yields CDR1 SGHNT and CDR2 YYREEE (reference sequence). The CDR3 bases are TGTGCCAGCAGCTATAATAGCGCCTTGACCCAGTACTTC. Translated: CASSYNSALTQYF.

This clone was counted once. The chain has TRBV29-1 and TRBJ2-5; D might be TRBD2 (7 bases). The DNA end is more similar to TRBJ2-7, so the J call may be wrong. Germline V CDR1 and CDR2: SQVTM, ANQGSEA. This CDR3 has 13 residues. The CDR3 bases are TGCAGCGTTGTCGGGGGGCACTCCTACGAGCAGTACTTC. This sequence encodes CSVVGGHSYEQYF.

This clone was recorded once. V usage is TRBV6-5 and J usage is TRBJ1-1; tentative D call: TRBD1 (6 bases). The germline V gene encodes CDR1 MNHEY and CDR2 SVGAGI. Trimming stripped 6 bases from V and 4 bases from J, with 12 bases between. The CDR3 loop spans 13 amino acids. The CDR3 is CASRKGRGTEAFF. The CDR3, as DNA: TGTGCCAGCAGGAAGGGCAGGGGCACTGAAGCTTTCTTT.

V is TRBV5-1 and J is TRBJ2-5; the D is unclear. Germline CDR1 SGHRS, CDR2 YFSETQ. The CDR3 runs 13 residues. V was clipped by 4 bases and J by 5 bases, with 12 bases between them. CDR3 amino acids: CASSAPTLETQYF. CDR3 bases: TGCGCCAGCAGCGCGCCAACTTTGGAGACCCAGTACTTC.

V gene TRBV29-1 combines with J gene TRBJ2-3, with D uncertain. The CDR3 runs 13 residues. The V end lost 7 bases, the J end lost 2 bases, and 13 bases lay between the germline ends. Germline CDR1 is SQVTM and CDR2 is ANQGSEA. The CDR3 spells CSANPELTDTQYF. The CDR3 DNA sequence: TGCAGCGCGAACCCAGAACTCACAGATACGCAGTATTTT.

This chain links TRBV20-1 with TRBJ1-2; D is unclear. V shed 6 bases and J shed 4 bases, with 9 bases lying between them. Germline CDR1 DFQATT, CDR2 SNEGSKA (reference sequence). This CDR3 is 11 amino acids long. The CDR3 is CSADRLYGYTF. In nucleotides, the CDR3 is TGCAGTGCCGACCGACTCTATGGCTACACCTTC.

The chain recombines TRBV7-9 with TRBJ2-1; D unclear. CDR3 length: 12 amino acids. V was trimmed by 10 bases and J by 10 bases, leaving 17 bases between them. Germline CDR1 SEHNR, CDR2 FQNEAQ (reference sequence). Here the CDR3 DNA reads TGTGCCACCGACATTAATAGGTCGGAGCAGTTCTTC. Its translation: CATDINRSEQFF. The full variable domain, with the rest looked up from reference TRBV7-9 and TRBJ2-1, is DTGVSQNPRHKITKRGQNVTFRCDPISEHNRLYWYRQTLGQGPEFLTYFQNEAQLEKSRLLSDRFSAERPKGSFSTLEIQRTEQGDSAMYLCATDINRSEQFFGPGTRLTVL.

CDR3 loop: CASSLDGRGYNQPQHF. CDR3 DNA sequence: TGTGCCAGCAGCTTAGATGGCCGGGGCTACAATCAGCCCCAGCATTTT. The V call is TRBV7-9, the J call TRBJ1-5, with D possibly matching TRBD1 (5 bases). Trimming pared 1 base from V and 3 bases from J, leaving 13 bases between. Germline V CDR1 and CDR2: SEHNR, FQNEAQ (reference sequence). CDR3 size: 16 residues.

The genes are TRBV15 and TRBJ2-3; 8 nucleotides align to TRBD2. The germline V gene encodes CDR1 LNHNV and CDR2 YYDKDF (reference sequence). The CDR3 loop spans 15 amino acids. The J segment lost 4 bases and the V segment lost 5 bases, leaving 8 bases of the junction unmatched. The CDR3 sequence: CATSDGGGRADTQYF. As DNA, the CDR3 is TGTGCCACCAGCGACGGGGGGGGACGCGCAGATACGCAGTATTTT. Full variable domain (remainder filled in from reference TRBV15 and TRBJ2-3): DAMVIQNPRYQVTQFGKPVTLSCSQTLNHNVMYWYQQKSSQAPKLLFHYYDKDFNNEADTPDNFQSRRPNTSFCFLDIRSPGLGDTAMYLCATSDGGGRADTQYFGPGTRLTVL.

The chain joins TRBV28 to TRBJ2-3; 16 nucleotides align to TRBD2. The V gene's germline CDR1 is MDHEN and CDR2 SYDVKM. Unmatched junction bases numbered 10, after V lost 4 bases and J lost 3 bases. The CDR3 consists of 19 residues. The CDR3 protein is CASSSPGTSGGAWTDTQYF. The CDR3 DNA reads as TGTGCCAGCAGTTCCCCCGGGACTAGCGGGGGGGCGTGGACAGATACGCAGTATTTT.

The genes are TRBV5-4 and TRBJ1-3; a possible D gene is TRBD1 (6 bases). This CDR3 contains 15 residues. CDR1 is SGHNT, CDR2 YYREEE, per germline (reference sequence). V was trimmed by 1 base and J by 0 bases, leaving 8 bases between them. The CDR3 protein is CASSLLGGSGNTIYF. The CDR3, as DNA: TGTGCCAGCAGCTTGTTAGGGGGCTCTGGAAACACCATATATTTT.

The chain couples TRBV19 to TRBJ2-5; maybe TRBD1 (5 bases). Trimming removed 1 base at V and 5 bases at J, with 11 bases between. The germline gives CDR1 LNHDA, CDR2 SQIVND (reference sequence). The CDR3 is made up of 14 amino acids. The CDR3: CASSIGQGWETQYF. DNA of the CDR3: TGTGCCAGTAGTATAGGGCAGGGATGGGAGACCCAGTACTTC.

The table lists this clone with a count of one. The CDR3 bases are TGCGCCAGCAGTTGGGCAGGGAGGGACTACGAGCAGTACTTC. Residues: CASSWAGRDYEQYF. The chain joins TRBV5-1 to TRBJ2-7; 7 nucleotides align to TRBD2. The germline gives CDR1 SGHRS, CDR2 YFSETQ. This CDR3 is built from 14 residues. J lost 3 bases, V lost 5 bases, and 8 bases had no gene match. Variable domain in full (rest from reference TRBV5-1 and TRBJ2-7): KAGVTQTPRYLIKTRGQQVTLSCSPISGHRSVSWYQQTPGQGLQFLFEYFSETQRNKGNFPGRFSGRQFSNSRSEMNVSTLELGDSALYLCASSWAGRDYEQYFGPGTRLTVT.

This chain uses TRBV2 with TRBJ2-6; D unclear. The CDR3 has 15 residues. The V and J ends lost 2 bases and 1 base respectively, with 6 bases between them. The germline gives CDR1 SNHLY, CDR2 FYNNEI. The CDR3 nucleotides read TGTGCCAGCAGTGAATTGGCGTCTGGGGCCAACGTCCTGACTTTC. Translating it yields CASSELASGANVLTF.

The chain carries TRBV10-1 and TRBJ2-7; D gene ambiguous. CDR1 is WNHNN and CDR2 is SYGVQD in the germline V gene (reference sequence). The CDR3 runs 13 residues. The V end was cut by 0 bases, the J end by 1 base, with 4 bases between. The CDR3 nucleotides read TGCGCCAGCAGTGAGTCAGGGTCCTACGAGCAGTACTTC. Translating it yields CASSESGSYEQYF.

The chain couples TRBV7-6 to TRBJ1-3, with TRBD1 matching over 8 bases. V trimming: 2 bases; J trimming: 3 bases; junction bases outside the gene matches: 3. The V gene's germline CDR1 is SGHVS and CDR2 FNYEAQ. CDR3 size: 15 residues. The CDR3, as DNA: TGTGCCAGCAGCTTATCAGGGGGCGGTGGAAACACCATATATTTT. Translated, it gives CASSLSGGGGNTIYF.

For the CDR3, the DNA is TGTGCCAGCAGCTTGGTGGGGGTGGGAGGAGCTTTCTTT. It encodes CASSLVGVGGAFF. The chain carries TRBV5-6 and TRBJ1-1, with D possibly being TRBD1 (5 bases). The CDR3 has 13 residues. Germline CDR1 SGHDT, CDR2 YYEEEE. Trimming left V 0 bases short and J 10 bases short, with 13 bases between.

The chain has TRBV29-1 and TRBJ1-2; no firm D call. The CDR3 has 11 amino acids. The V end was cut by 7 bases, the J end by 8 bases, with 14 bases between. Germline CDR1 and CDR2: SQVTM and ANQGSEA. CDR3 DNA sequence: TGCAGCGGGTTCATCGTAGACGGCTACACCTTC. Residues: CSGFIVDGYTF.

The genes are TRBV18 and TRBJ1-2; TRBD1 is a possible D gene (5 bases). Between the trimmed V and J ends, which lost 2 bases and 2 bases, there was a span of 9 bases. CDR3 length: 14 residues. Germline V gene lookup returns CDR1 KGHSH and CDR2 LQKENI. CDR3 in amino acids: CASSPDPGNYGYTF. CDR3 nucleotide sequence: TGTGCCAGCTCACCAGATCCAGGGAACTATGGCTACACCTTC.

This chain connects TRBV9 to TRBJ1-2, with D unresolved. The CDR3 length is 13 residues. Trimming took off 0 bases at V and 2 bases at J, with 5 bases between the two ends. Per the germline V gene, CDR1 is SGDLS and CDR2 is YYNGEE. The chain's CDR3 is CASSVDLNYGYTF. The DNA of the CDR3 is TGTGCCAGCAGCGTAGACCTAAACTATGGCTACACCTTC.

J is TRBJ2-5 and V is TRBV4-1; TRBD1 or TRBD2 may be the D gene (5 bases each). Deletions cut 3 bases from V and 3 bases from J, with 14 bases between. The CDR3 runs 15 residues. Germline V lookup: CDR1 MGHRA, CDR2 YSYEKL. The CDR3 DNA sequence: TGCGCCAGCAGCCACCGGGACCCTTCTAAAGAGACCCAGTACTTC. Residues: CASSHRDPSKETQYF.